This is a list of T cell receptor beta chains from one sample in a study of T-cell memory formation after mild COVID-19. TCRdb re-called the 5' RACE reads through MiXCR, storing one row per CDR3 protein. The sample carries about 620,000 distinct CDR3 sequences, about 20% recorded once. The sequencing sample was made of PBMCs or a T cell subset sorted from them (not recorded which). All receptors come from an adult woman who had mild COVID-19 (a few samples of this study predate the infection). Cell type and time point are not known. Each CDR3 is given with its conserved first and last residue. The order of the fields is V gene, J gene, clone size, D gene, CDR3 DNA, CDR3 protein. A D gene is named only where the DNA matches it firmly. Only some rows state a clone size, as once, few, many or a class for expanded clones.

v_gene: TRBV7-8
j_gene: TRBJ2-7
abundance: many
d_gene: TRBD2
CDR3nt: TGTGCCAGCAGCCCAGGGACTAGCGGGGGGGCGGTTTACGAGCAGTACTTC
CDR3aa: CASSPGTSGGAVYEQYF

v_gene: TRBV11-3
j_gene: TRBJ2-1
abundance: many
d_gene: NA
CDR3nt: TGTGCCAGCAGCTTAGAGTCCGCCTCCTACAATGAGCAGTTCTTC
CDR3aa: CASSLESASYNEQFF

v_gene: TRBV27
j_gene: TRBJ1-2
abundance: NA
d_gene: NA
CDR3nt: TGTGCCAGCAGTTCCCCTATGAACTATGGCTACACCTTC
CDR3aa: CASSSPMNYGYTF

v_gene: TRBV4-3
j_gene: TRBJ2-7
abundance: few
d_gene: NA
CDR3nt: TGCGCCAGCAGCCAAGGTGACGGGACGAGCTCCTACGAGCAGTACTTC
CDR3aa: CASSQGDGTSSYEQYF

v_gene: TRBV20-1
j_gene: TRBJ2-2
abundance: NA
d_gene: NA
CDR3nt: TGCAGTGCTAGGAAAAGGGGGGCCGACACCGGGGAGCTGTTTTTT
CDR3aa: CSARKRGADTGELFF

v_gene: TRBV19
j_gene: TRBJ2-3
abundance: few
d_gene: TRBD2
CDR3nt: TGTGCCAGTAGTATCCCCGCTAGCGGGGGAATAGATACGCAGTATTTT
CDR3aa: CASSIPASGGIDTQYF

v_gene: TRBV3-1
j_gene: TRBJ1-5
abundance: few
d_gene: NA
CDR3nt: TGTGCCAGCAGCCGGGGGCTGAATCAGCCCCAGCATTTT
CDR3aa: CASSRGLNQPQHF

v_gene: TRBV5-1
j_gene: TRBJ1-1
abundance: few
d_gene: NA
CDR3nt: TGCGCCAGCAGCTTGGCCGCCAGCATGAACACTGAAGCTTTCTTT
CDR3aa: CASSLAASMNTEAFF

v_gene: TRBV9
j_gene: TRBJ2-2
abundance: NA
d_gene: TRBD2
CDR3nt: TGTGCCAGCACCCCACGGGGGGGGGCCTCGAACACCGGGGAGCTGTTTTTT
CDR3aa: CASTPRGGASNTGELFF

v_gene: TRBV6-2/TRBV6-3
j_gene: TRBJ2-1
abundance: few
d_gene: NA
CDR3nt: TGTGCCAGCAGTTGGCCTGGGTCTTCGGATGAGCAGTTCTTC
CDR3aa: CASSWPGSSDEQFF

v_gene: TRBV7-8
j_gene: TRBJ2-1
abundance: NA
d_gene: NA
CDR3nt: TGTGCCAGCAGCCCGGAGCCAGGGATCAACAATGAGCAGTTCTTC
CDR3aa: CASSPEPGINNEQFF

v_gene: TRBV5-8
j_gene: TRBJ2-7
abundance: NA
d_gene: TRBD1
CDR3nt: TGTGCCAGCGGCCCCGGGACAGGGGGCGAGCAGTACTTC
CDR3aa: CASGPGTGGEQYF

v_gene: TRBV12-3/TRBV12-4
j_gene: TRBJ2-1
abundance: few
d_gene: NA
CDR3nt: TGTGCCAGCAGTCAATCCAGCTCCTACAATGAGCAGTTCTTC
CDR3aa: CASSQSSSYNEQFF

v_gene: TRBV18
j_gene: TRBJ2-3
abundance: NA
d_gene: NA
CDR3nt: TGTGCCAGCTCACCCCTCCTAAGCACAGATACGCAGTATTTT
CDR3aa: CASSPLLSTDTQYF

v_gene: TRBV7-9
j_gene: TRBJ2-1
abundance: NA
d_gene: NA
CDR3nt: TGTGCCAGCAGCTTGAAGGAGGCATACAATGAGCAGTTCTTC
CDR3aa: CASSLKEAYNEQFF

v_gene: TRBV7-2
j_gene: TRBJ1-5
abundance: few
d_gene: TRBD1
CDR3nt: TGTGCCAGCAGCCCGGACAGGGGTTTCAGCAATCAGCCCCAGCATTTT
CDR3aa: CASSPDRGFSNQPQHF

v_gene: TRBV7-8
j_gene: TRBJ2-5
abundance: few
d_gene: NA
CDR3nt: TGTGCCAGCAGCTCGGGGGTCGTTTCAAGGCCTCTATTC
CDR3aa: CASSSGVVSRPLF

v_gene: TRBV5-6
j_gene: TRBJ1-5
abundance: NA
d_gene: NA
CDR3nt: TGTGCCAGCAGCTACCGGGACGTCAATCAGCCCCAGCATTTT
CDR3aa: CASSYRDVNQPQHF

v_gene: TRBV30
j_gene: TRBJ2-7
abundance: few
d_gene: NA
CDR3nt: TGTGCCTGGAGTGCAGATAGAGGGGAGCAGTACTTC
CDR3aa: CAWSADRGEQYF

v_gene: TRBV7-8
j_gene: TRBJ1-2
abundance: NA
d_gene: TRBD1
CDR3nt: TGTGCCAGCAGTACACTAGGGGGCTTCGCCTATGGCTACACCTTC
CDR3aa: CASSTLGGFAYGYTF

v_gene: TRBV5-6
j_gene: TRBJ2-1
abundance: NA
d_gene: NA
CDR3nt: TGTGCCAGCAGCTTGGTCGCAGGCCTAAGCTCCTACAATGAGCAGTTCTTC
CDR3aa: CASSLVAGLSSYNEQFF

v_gene: TRBV6-5
j_gene: TRBJ2-1
abundance: NA
d_gene: NA
CDR3nt: TGTGCCAGCAGTACCCGGCTTAGCGGACCCAGCTCCTACAATGAGCAGTTCTTC
CDR3aa: CASSTRLSGPSSYNEQFF

v_gene: TRBV7-2
j_gene: TRBJ2-2
abundance: NA
d_gene: TRBD1
CDR3nt: TGTGCCAGCACCAACCGACAGGGGTACACCGGGGAGCTGTTTTTT
CDR3aa: CASTNRQGYTGELFF

v_gene: TRBV9
j_gene: TRBJ2-3
abundance: NA
d_gene: NA
CDR3nt: TGTGCCAGCAGTCATCAGGATTTT
CDR3aa: CASSHQDF

v_gene: TRBV18
j_gene: TRBJ2-1
abundance: few
d_gene: TRBD1
CDR3nt: TGTGCCAGCTCACCGGTACAGGGGGCCAACAATGAGCAGTTCTTC
CDR3aa: CASSPVQGANNEQFF

v_gene: TRBV18
j_gene: TRBJ1-6
abundance: NA
d_gene: TRBD1
CDR3nt: TGTGCCAGCTCACCAGGGACAGGGGAGCGTTCACCCCTCCACTTT
CDR3aa: CASSPGTGERSPLHF

v_gene: TRBV2
j_gene: TRBJ2-1
abundance: NA
d_gene: NA
CDR3nt: TGTGCCAGCAGTGGGACCCACGTAGCCGGTGAGCAGTTCTTC
CDR3aa: CASSGTHVAGEQFF

v_gene: TRBV15
j_gene: TRBJ2-1
abundance: few
d_gene: TRBD1
CDR3nt: TGTGCCACCAGCAGAGAGGACAGGCACAATGAGCAGTTCTTC
CDR3aa: CATSREDRHNEQFF

v_gene: TRBV23-1
j_gene: TRBJ2-5
abundance: few
d_gene: NA
CDR3nt: TGCGCCAGCAGCCTTCACCCGAGGGGAATGGGGGAGACCCAGTACTTC
CDR3aa: CASSLHPRGMGETQYF

v_gene: TRBV4-3
j_gene: TRBJ1-2
abundance: NA
d_gene: TRBD1
CDR3nt: TGCGCCAGCAGCCGCTTACCGCAGGGGGATTTTGGCTACACCTTC
CDR3aa: CASSRLPQGDFGYTF

v_gene: TRBV12-3/TRBV12-4
j_gene: TRBJ2-7
abundance: few
d_gene: NA
CDR3nt: TGTGCCAGCAGTACAGGGTACACCTACGAGCAGTACTTC
CDR3aa: CASSTGYTYEQYF

v_gene: TRBV29-1
j_gene: TRBJ2-1
abundance: few
d_gene: NA
CDR3nt: TGCAGCGCCCCCTTCTCCTACAATGAGCAGTTCTTC
CDR3aa: CSAPFSYNEQFF

v_gene: TRBV12-3/TRBV12-4
j_gene: TRBJ2-5
abundance: NA
d_gene: NA
CDR3nt: TGTGCCAGCAGTTGGACGGTCCAAGAGACCCAGTACTTC
CDR3aa: CASSWTVQETQYF

v_gene: TRBV27
j_gene: TRBJ1-4
abundance: NA
d_gene: NA
CDR3nt: TGTGCCAGCAGTTTCCTGGACAGCCTTGCAACTAATGAAAAACTGTTTTTT
CDR3aa: CASSFLDSLATNEKLFF

v_gene: TRBV6-6
j_gene: TRBJ2-7
abundance: NA
d_gene: TRBD2
CDR3nt: TGTGCCAGCAGCCAGGCGGGGGAATACTACGAGCAGTACTTC
CDR3aa: CASSQAGEYYEQYF

v_gene: TRBV19
j_gene: TRBJ1-2
abundance: NA
d_gene: NA
CDR3nt: TGTGCCAGTAGTGCCGACAAGCACTACGGCTACACCTTC
CDR3aa: CASSADKHYGYTF

v_gene: TRBV6-6
j_gene: TRBJ1-5
abundance: NA
d_gene: TRBD1
CDR3nt: TGTGCCAGCAAGGACAGGGAGGTCGGCCAGCCCCAGCATTTT
CDR3aa: CASKDREVGQPQHF

v_gene: TRBV5-1
j_gene: TRBJ2-7
abundance: NA
d_gene: NA
CDR3nt: TGCGCCAGCAGCTTTGGGGAAGGGGCGTCCTACGAGCAGTACTTC
CDR3aa: CASSFGEGASYEQYF

v_gene: TRBV29-1
j_gene: TRBJ2-1
abundance: few
d_gene: TRBD2
CDR3nt: TGCAGCGTTGAAGGCGGGAGAATAGAGTCCAATGAGCAGTTCTTC
CDR3aa: CSVEGGRIESNEQFF

v_gene: TRBV18
j_gene: TRBJ1-1
abundance: few
d_gene: NA
CDR3nt: TGTGCCAGCTCAACGGAGACGAACACTGAAGCTTTCTTT
CDR3aa: CASSTETNTEAFF

v_gene: TRBV30
j_gene: TRBJ2-5
abundance: few
d_gene: NA
CDR3nt: TGTGCCTGGAGTGTACGGTCTAGCTGGGCAGAGACCCAGTACTTC
CDR3aa: CAWSVRSSWAETQYF

v_gene: TRBV30
j_gene: TRBJ2-1
abundance: NA
d_gene: TRBD2
CDR3nt: TGTGCCTGGGACGCGGCGGGAGAAAACAATGAGCAGTTCTTC
CDR3aa: CAWDAAGENNEQFF